The 14 T cell receptor beta chains below come from one sample, sequenced in a study of blood T cells in healthy people across ages. Combining a sample-barcoded 5' primer with a J-beta primer mix, a second PCR ran for roughly 7 to 12 cycles. One entry per CDR3 protein, called by TCRdb with MiXCR from the 5' RACE reads. The sample carries 580,000 or so distinct CDR3 sequences, less than 60% recorded once. The sequencing sample was made of blood. Source of these receptors: a man at least 80 years old in good health.

The chain links TRBV7-2 to TRBJ2-1; 8 nucleotides match TRBD2. This CDR3 has 12 residues. The trim removed 5 bases at V and 13 bases at J, leaving 7 bases unmatched. Per germline, CDR1 SGHTA and CDR2 FQGNSA. CDR3: CASSHPGLDQFF. The CDR3 coding sequence is TGTGCCAGCAGCCACCCGGGACTAGATCAGTTCTTC.

This clonotype came up a few times. CDR3 DNA: TGCAGTGCTAGAGATCGGAGGGGGTTTGCCTACGAGCAGTACTTC. Translation gives CSARDRRGFAYEQYF. V and J are TRBV20-1 and TRBJ2-7; the D gene could be TRBD1 or TRBD2 (6 bases each). The CDR3 covers 15 residues. Germline CDR1 DFQATT, CDR2 SNEGSKA (reference sequence). V was trimmed by 0 bases and J by 2 bases, leaving 14 bases between them.

This clonotype was observed a few times. The J gene is TRBJ2-5, the V gene TRBV2; 10 nucleotides match TRBD2. The germline gives CDR1 SNHLY, CDR2 FYNNEI. The CDR3 sequence is 15 residues long. J gave up 4 bases and V 6 bases, and 8 bases lay outside the gene matches. CDR3 DNA: TGTGCCAGCAGCCAAAGGACTAGCGGTCGAGAGACCCAGTACTTC. Its protein is CASSQRTSGRETQYF.

This clonotype was seen once. At one of its ends the junction is not consistent with the germline gene, which may arise from a read error. The rearrangement links TRBV9 to TRBJ2-5; D is ambiguous. The CDR3 totals 13 residues. Germline CDR1 and CDR2: SGDLS and YYNGEE. The CDR3 is CASSDDNQEAQYF. As DNA, the CDR3 is TGTGCCAGCAGCGATGACAACCAAGAGGCCCAGTACTTC. Full variable domain (missing parts from reference TRBV9 and TRBJ2-5): DSGVTQTPKHLITATGQRVTLRCSPRSGDLSVYWYQQSLDQGLQFLIQYYNGEERAKGNILERFSAQQFPDLHSELNLSSLELGDSALYFCASSDDNQEAQYFGPGTRLLVL.

This clonotype was found a few times. This chain joins TRBV7-2 and TRBJ2-1; TRBD1 matches at 7 bases. J gave up 6 bases and V 5 bases, and 13 bases lay outside the gene matches. The germline gives CDR1 SGHTA, CDR2 FQGNSA. The CDR3 has 16 residues. The CDR3 DNA sequence: TGTGCCAGCAGCGGGACCGGGACAGCCTCCCTCAATGAGCAGTTCTTC. Translation: CASSGTGTASLNEQFF. Combining the CDR3 with reference TRBV7-2 and TRBJ2-1 gives the whole variable domain GAGVSQSPSNKVTEKGKDVELRCDPISGHTALYWYRQSLGQGLEFLIYFQGNSAPDKSGLPSDRFSAERTGGSVSTLTIQRTQQEDSAVYLCASSGTGTASLNEQFFGPGTRLTVL.

This clonotype was counted many times. The chain carries TRBV6-6 and TRBJ1-5; D is unresolved. Trimming cost V 6 bases and J 4 bases, with 13 bases left between them. This CDR3 comprises 14 residues. Germline V CDR1 and CDR2: MNHNY, SVGAGI (reference sequence). This chain's CDR3 is CASSEHAANQPQHF. The DNA for the CDR3 is TGTGCCAGCAGCGAGCATGCGGCGAATCAGCCCCAGCATTTT.

V gene TRBV13 combines with J gene TRBJ2-2, with TRBD2 matching 8 bases. The V segment lost 8 bases and the J segment 6 bases; nucleotides outside the gene matches: 5. The CDR3 sequence is 13 residues long. Germline values: CDR1 PRHDT, CDR2 FYEKMQ (reference sequence). The CDR3: CASVRGGSGELFF. DNA of the CDR3: TGTGCCAGCGTTCGGGGGGGCTCCGGGGAGCTGTTTTTT.

The chain has TRBV6-1 and TRBJ2-5; the match to TRBD2 covers 7 bases. Germline values: CDR1 MNHNS, CDR2 SASEGT. The ends lost 0 bases at V and 11 bases at J; junction bases unmatched: 9. This CDR3 is 14 amino acids long. CDR3 residues: CASSEAGGTDEQYF. CDR3 bases: TGTGCCAGCAGTGAAGCGGGGGGGACGGATGAGCAGTACTTC.

This clonotype was seen a few times. This chain links TRBV6-6 with TRBJ1-5; D remains unclear. Germline loops: CDR1 MNHNY, CDR2 SVGAGI (reference sequence). The length of the CDR3 is 15 residues. Trimming shortened V by 7 bases and J by 0 bases, and 13 bases separated the two germline ends. In DNA form, the CDR3 reads TGTGCCAGCACCAACAGCAGGTATAGCAATCAGCCCCAGCATTTT. This translates into CASTNSRYSNQPQHF.

The chain couples TRBV27 to TRBJ2-3; TRBD2 agrees at 14 bases. The V gene's germline CDR1 is MNHEY and CDR2 SMNVEV (reference sequence). Trimming took 5 bases from V and 2 from J; bases not matched to a gene: 6. The CDR3 loop spans 17 amino acids. The CDR3 region has the DNA TGTGCCAGCAGTAGGGGACTAGCGGGGGATTTCACAGATACGCAGTATTTT. It is translated as CASSRGLAGDFTDTQYF.

The chain carries TRBV28 and TRBJ2-1; the D is unclear. CDR3 length: 13 amino acids. V lost 3 bases and J lost 12, with 15 bases in between. CDR1 and CDR2 (germline): MDHEN, SYDVKM. The CDR3 DNA reads TGTGCCAGCAGTTTTAGATTCCCGTCGGGGCAGTTCTTC. It specifies CASSFRFPSGQFF.

The chain combines TRBV6-2 or TRBV6-3 with TRBJ2-7; D is possibly TRBD1 (6 bases). The CDR3 runs 13 residues. Trimming left V 5 bases short and J 1 base short, with 9 bases between. Looked up from germline, CDR1 is MNHEY and CDR2 is SVGEGT. This chain's CDR3 is CASSTGMSYEQYF. The CDR3 DNA follows: TGTGCCAGCAGTACAGGGATGTCCTACGAGCAGTACTTC.

V usage is TRBV7-2 and J usage is TRBJ2-3; 14 positions agree with TRBD2. Germline loops: CDR1 SGHTA, CDR2 FQGNSA. V gave up 5 bases and J gave up 9 bases; unmatched junction bases: 10. CDR3 size: 16 residues. The CDR3 protein is CASSPRLAGGLGTQYF. CDR3 nucleotides: TGTGCCAGCAGCCCTAGACTAGCGGGAGGGCTAGGCACGCAGTATTTT.

The chain carries TRBV7-2 and TRBJ2-1; the D gene is possibly TRBD2 (5 bases). CDR3 size: 12 residues. CDR1 is SGHTA and CDR2 is FQGNSA in the germline V gene. The V gene lost 3 bases and the J gene lost 15 bases, with 15 bases spanning the gap. DNA for the CDR3: TGTGCCAGCAGCTTCTTTGAGGGCAATCCGTTCTTC. Protein: CASSFFEGNPFF.